A single sample is the source of the 16 T cell receptor beta chains below, sequenced in a study of CD8 T cells in Susac syndrome. An input of roughly 0.45 to 1 ug of RNA was subjected to reverse transcription using random hexamers. TCRdb processed the immunoSEQ multiplex PCR reads anew with MiXCR; each CDR3 protein has one entry. This sample has roughly 150,000 distinct CDR3 sequences, with about 95% found just once. Input material: CD4+ T cells from PBMCs. These receptors originate from a human donor with Susac syndrome.

V usage is TRBV20-1 and J usage is TRBJ2-7, with D perhaps TRBD2 (6 bases). V gave up 5 bases and J gave up 2 bases, with 13 bases separating them. Germline values: CDR1 DFQATT, CDR2 SNEGSKA (reference sequence). This CDR3 has 13 residues. CDR3 nucleotide sequence: TGCAGTGCTTCCGGGACTCCCACCTACGAGCAGTACTTC. Translation: CSASGTPTYEQYF.

This clonotype was picked up one time. The rearrangement joins TRBV3-1 to TRBJ2-5; unclear D gene. There are 13 residues in the CDR3. The germline gives CDR1 LGHDT, CDR2 YNNKEL (reference sequence). The germline V and J ends were trimmed by 1 base and 5 bases, with 8 bases remaining between them. Written as DNA, the CDR3 is TGTGCCAGCAGCCAAGCGGCGAGGGAGACCCAGTACTTC. Translating it yields CASSQAARETQYF.

The V gene is TRBV7-2, the J gene TRBJ1-2; 12 nucleotides agree with TRBD1. Trimming took 5 bases from V and 6 from J; bases not matched to a gene: 7. CDR1 is SGHTA and CDR2 is FQGNSA in the germline V gene. This CDR3 region has 15 residues. CDR3 in amino acids: CASSRPGTGGDGYTF. As DNA, the CDR3 is TGTGCCAGCAGCCGTCCCGGGACAGGGGGCGATGGCTACACCTTC.

The rearrangement links TRBV12-3 or TRBV12-4 to TRBJ1-2; D gene ambiguous. This CDR3 spans 14 amino acids. V was pared by 6 bases and J by 3 bases, with 14 bases between. The DNA of the CDR3 is TGTGCCAGCAGCCGCACCCAACTACACTATGGCTACACCTTC. Translation: CASSRTQLHYGYTF.

V usage is TRBV29-1 and J usage is TRBJ2-2; maybe TRBD2 (6 bases). Trimming left V 7 bases short and J 4 bases short, with 13 bases between. The V gene's germline CDR1 is SQVTM and CDR2 ANQGSEA. The CDR3 has 13 amino acids. In DNA, the CDR3 is TGCAGCGGGGGGGAGGCTCCCACCGGGGAGCTGTTTTTT. Its protein product is CSGGEAPTGELFF.

The chain carries TRBV29-1 and TRBJ2-1; tentative D call: TRBD1 (5 bases). The CDR3 has 12 residues. The germline gives CDR1 SQVTM, CDR2 ANQGSEA. Trimming pared 7 bases from V and 4 bases from J, leaving 11 bases between. CDR3 in DNA: TGCAGCGGTCGACAGCTGTACAATGAGCAGTTCTTC. It encodes CSGRQLYNEQFF.

The table lists this clonotype with a count of one. The J gene is TRBJ2-4, the V gene TRBV5-6; 8 nucleotides match TRBD1. Germline trimming cut 0 bases from V and 12 bases from J; bases unmatched to any gene: 8. Germline loops: CDR1 SGHDT, CDR2 YYEEEE. The CDR3 is 14 residues long. This CDR3 is CASSLVGQGTSQYF. CDR3 sequence (DNA): TGTGCCAGCAGCTTGGTTGGACAGGGAACGAGTCAGTACTTC.

The chain links TRBV6-2 or TRBV6-3 to TRBJ2-1; TRBD1 is a possible D gene (5 bases). Trimming removed 4 bases from V and 2 bases from J, with 9 bases in between. The CDR3 runs to 14 residues. CDR1 is MNHEY, CDR2 SVGEGT, per germline. The CDR3 DNA reads TGTGCCAGCAGTTGGCCAGGGCCCTACAATGAGCAGTTCTTC. This gives the protein CASSWPGPYNEQFF.

The V gene is TRBV29-1, the J gene TRBJ1-2, with a weak D call TRBD1 (5 bases). This CDR3 has 14 amino acids. Germline loops: CDR1 SQVTM, CDR2 ANQGSEA. Deletions cut 6 bases from V and 3 bases from J, with 17 bases between. CDR3 nucleotides: TGCAGCGTCGCTAACGGGGGTTGGGACTATGGCTACACCTTC. The encoded protein is CSVANGGWDYGYTF.

CDR3 sequence: CASSQVLPNEQFF. In DNA, the CDR3 is TGTGCCAGCAGCCAGGTCCTACCCAATGAGCAGTTCTTC. The chain uses TRBV4-2 and TRBJ2-1; unclear D gene. The germline gives CDR1 LGHNA, CDR2 YNFKEQ. The CDR3 has 13 amino acids. Trimming took off 3 bases at V and 6 bases at J, with 9 bases between the two ends.

The chain recombines TRBV20-1 with TRBJ1-1, with D tentatively TRBD1 (5 bases). The CDR3 runs to 15 residues. Trimming left V 3 bases short and J 0 bases short, with 14 bases between. Germline V CDR1 and CDR2: DFQATT, SNEGSKA (reference sequence). This CDR3 reads CSASRDDYMNTEAFF. The CDR3 nucleotides read TGCAGTGCTAGCCGGGACGATTACATGAACACTGAAGCTTTCTTT.

J is TRBJ1-4 and V is TRBV7-9; D unresolved. V gave up 4 bases and J gave up 4 bases, with 10 bases separating them. Germline V gene data show CDR1 as SEHNR and CDR2 as FQNEAQ (reference sequence). This CDR3 comprises 14 residues. In nucleotides, the CDR3 is TGTGCCAGCAGCTCCCCGCGGTTTAATGAAAAACTGTTTTTT. Translation gives CASSSPRFNEKLFF.

V gene TRBV20-1 combines with J gene TRBJ2-6; unclear D gene. Trimming shortened V by 3 bases and J by 0 bases, and 12 bases separated the two germline ends. This CDR3 is built from 16 residues. The germline gives CDR1 DFQATT, CDR2 SNEGSKA (reference sequence). CDR3: CSASGRFSSGANVLTF. The CDR3, as DNA: TGCAGTGCTAGTGGCAGATTTTCCTCTGGGGCCAACGTCCTGACTTTC.

The V call is TRBV28, the J call TRBJ2-7; D unresolved. CDR1 and CDR2 (germline): MDHEN, SYDVKM. The germline V and J ends were trimmed by 7 bases and 2 bases, with 9 bases remaining between them. The CDR3 loop spans 12 amino acids. The CDR3 reads CASKALTYEQYF. DNA of the CDR3: TGTGCCAGCAAAGCACTCACCTACGAGCAGTACTTC.

The rearrangement uses TRBV7-9 and TRBJ2-1, with 9 bases matching TRBD2. Germline-derived CDR1 and CDR2 are SEHNR and FQNEAQ (reference sequence). The CDR3 runs to 15 residues. The V gene end was trimmed by 5 bases and the J gene end by 7 bases; junction bases not matched to a gene: 9. The CDR3 bases are TGTGCCAGCAGCAACCCGCGCGGGGGGGTGAATGAGCAGTTCTTC. Protein product: CASSNPRGGVNEQFF.

The V gene is TRBV5-1, the J gene TRBJ2-7, with a weak D call TRBD1 (6 bases). Trimming cost V 0 bases and J 4 bases, with 17 bases left between them. CDR3 length: 16 residues. From germline, CDR1 is SGHRS and CDR2 YFSETQ. Here the CDR3 reads CASSLVVAGVGYEQYF. CDR3 DNA sequence: TGCGCCAGCAGCTTGGTGGTTGCAGGGGTGGGTTACGAGCAGTACTTC.